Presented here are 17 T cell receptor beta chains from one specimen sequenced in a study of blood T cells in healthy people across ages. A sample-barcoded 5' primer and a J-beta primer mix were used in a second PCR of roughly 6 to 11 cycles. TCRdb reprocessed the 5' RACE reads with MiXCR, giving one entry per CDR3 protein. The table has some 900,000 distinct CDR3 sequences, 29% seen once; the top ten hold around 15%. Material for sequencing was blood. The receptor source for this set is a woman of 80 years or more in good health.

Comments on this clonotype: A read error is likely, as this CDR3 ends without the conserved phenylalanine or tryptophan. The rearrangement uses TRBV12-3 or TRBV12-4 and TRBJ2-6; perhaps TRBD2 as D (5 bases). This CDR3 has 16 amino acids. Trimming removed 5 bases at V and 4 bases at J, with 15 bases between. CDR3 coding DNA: TGTGCCAGCAGTCCTTGGCTAGCCACCGGGGCCAACGTCCTGACTGTC. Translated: CASSPWLATGANVLTV.

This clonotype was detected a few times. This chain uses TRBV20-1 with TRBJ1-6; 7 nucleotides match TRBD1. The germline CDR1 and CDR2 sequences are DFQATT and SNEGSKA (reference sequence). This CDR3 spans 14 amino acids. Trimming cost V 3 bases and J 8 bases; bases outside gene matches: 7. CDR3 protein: CSASPKTGDSPLHF. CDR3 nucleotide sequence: TGCAGTGCTAGTCCGAAAACAGGGGATTCACCCCTCCACTTT.

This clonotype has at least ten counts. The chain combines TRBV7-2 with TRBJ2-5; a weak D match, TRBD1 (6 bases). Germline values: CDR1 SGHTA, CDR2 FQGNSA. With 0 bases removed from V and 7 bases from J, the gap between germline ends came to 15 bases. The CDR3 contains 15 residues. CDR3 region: CASSLARQVSRTQYF. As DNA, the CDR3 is TGTGCCAGCAGCTTAGCTCGACAGGTCTCGAGGACCCAGTACTTC.

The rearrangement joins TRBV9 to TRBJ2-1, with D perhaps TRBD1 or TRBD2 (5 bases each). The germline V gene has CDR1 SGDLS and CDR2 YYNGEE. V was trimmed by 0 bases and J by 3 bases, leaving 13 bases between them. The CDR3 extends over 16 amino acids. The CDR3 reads CASSVAGQGIYNEQFF. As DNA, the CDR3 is TGTGCCAGCAGCGTAGCGGGGCAGGGAATCTACAATGAGCAGTTCTTC.

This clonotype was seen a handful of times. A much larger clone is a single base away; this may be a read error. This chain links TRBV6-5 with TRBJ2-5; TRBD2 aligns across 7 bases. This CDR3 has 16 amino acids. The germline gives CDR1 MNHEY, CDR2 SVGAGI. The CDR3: CANSYSRAGFQETQYF. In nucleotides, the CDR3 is TGTGCCAACAGTTACTCGAGAGCGGGATTCCAAGAGACCCAGTACTTC.

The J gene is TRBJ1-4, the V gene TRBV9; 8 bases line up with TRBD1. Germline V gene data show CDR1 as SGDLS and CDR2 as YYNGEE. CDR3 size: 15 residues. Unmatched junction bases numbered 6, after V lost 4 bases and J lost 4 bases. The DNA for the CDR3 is TGTGCCAGCAGCTTTCTGGACAGGGTTAATGAAAAACTGTTTTTT. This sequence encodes CASSFLDRVNEKLFF.

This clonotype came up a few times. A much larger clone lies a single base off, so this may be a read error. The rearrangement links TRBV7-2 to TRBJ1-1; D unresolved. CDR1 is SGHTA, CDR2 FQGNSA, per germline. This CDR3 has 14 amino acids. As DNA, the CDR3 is TGTGCCAGCAGCTTAGGACGGACGAACGCTGAAGCTTTCTTT. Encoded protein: CASSLGRTNAEAFF.

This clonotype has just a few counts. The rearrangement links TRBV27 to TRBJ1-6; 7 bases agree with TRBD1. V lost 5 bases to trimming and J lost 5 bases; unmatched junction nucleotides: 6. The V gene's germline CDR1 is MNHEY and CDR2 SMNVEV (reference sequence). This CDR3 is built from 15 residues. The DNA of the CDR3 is TGTGCCAGCAGTCTACAGGGGACAAATAATTCACCCCTCCACTTT. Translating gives CASSLQGTNNSPLHF.

CDR3 protein: CASNFGTGVYNEQFF. CDR3 DNA sequence: TGTGCCAGCAACTTCGGGACAGGAGTCTACAATGAGCAGTTCTTC. The chain employs TRBV7-2 and TRBJ2-1, with 8 nucleotides matching TRBD1. The CDR3 loop spans 15 amino acids. From germline, CDR1 is SGHTA and CDR2 FQGNSA. J lost 3 bases, V lost 7 bases, and 8 bases had no gene match. Filled out from reference TRBV7-2 and TRBJ2-1, the complete variable domain reads GAGVSQSPSNKVTEKGKDVELRCDPISGHTALYWYRQSLGQGLEFLIYFQGNSAPDKSGLPSDRFSAERTGGSVSTLTIQRTQQEDSAVYLCASNFGTGVYNEQFFGPGTRLTVL.

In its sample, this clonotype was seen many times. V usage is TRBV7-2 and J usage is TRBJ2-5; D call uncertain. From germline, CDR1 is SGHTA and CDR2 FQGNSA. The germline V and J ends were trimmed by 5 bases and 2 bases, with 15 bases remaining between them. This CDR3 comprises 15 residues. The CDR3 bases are TGTGCCAGCAGCCCCGGGTGGAGTAGACAAGAGACCCAGTACTTC. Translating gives CASSPGWSRQETQYF.

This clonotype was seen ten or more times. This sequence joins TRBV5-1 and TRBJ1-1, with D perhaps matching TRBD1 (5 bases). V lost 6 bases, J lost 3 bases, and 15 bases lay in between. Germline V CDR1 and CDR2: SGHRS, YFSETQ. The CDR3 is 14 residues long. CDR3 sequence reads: CASKLGRGDTEAFF. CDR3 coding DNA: TGCGCCAGCAAGCTCGGAAGGGGAGACACTGAAGCTTTCTTT.

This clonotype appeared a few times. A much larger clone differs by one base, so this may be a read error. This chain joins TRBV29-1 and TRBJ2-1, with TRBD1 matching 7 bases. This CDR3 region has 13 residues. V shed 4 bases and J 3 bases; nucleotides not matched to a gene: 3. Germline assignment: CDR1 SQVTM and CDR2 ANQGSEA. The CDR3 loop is CSVGQGDYNEQFF. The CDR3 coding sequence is TGCAGCGTTGGACAGGGCGACTACAATGAGCAGTTCTTC.

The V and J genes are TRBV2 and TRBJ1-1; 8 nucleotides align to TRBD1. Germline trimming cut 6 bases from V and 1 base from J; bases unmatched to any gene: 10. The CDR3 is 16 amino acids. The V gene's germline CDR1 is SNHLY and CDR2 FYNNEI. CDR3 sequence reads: CASRPGVGTGNTEAFF. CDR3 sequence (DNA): TGTGCCAGCAGACCCGGCGTAGGGACAGGGAACACTGAAGCTTTCTTT.

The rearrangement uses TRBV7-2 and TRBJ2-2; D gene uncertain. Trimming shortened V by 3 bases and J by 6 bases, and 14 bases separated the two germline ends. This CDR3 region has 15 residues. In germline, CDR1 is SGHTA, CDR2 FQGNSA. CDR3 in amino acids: CASSFAPGFAGELFF. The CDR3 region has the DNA TGTGCCAGCAGCTTTGCCCCAGGTTTCGCCGGGGAGCTGTTTTTT.

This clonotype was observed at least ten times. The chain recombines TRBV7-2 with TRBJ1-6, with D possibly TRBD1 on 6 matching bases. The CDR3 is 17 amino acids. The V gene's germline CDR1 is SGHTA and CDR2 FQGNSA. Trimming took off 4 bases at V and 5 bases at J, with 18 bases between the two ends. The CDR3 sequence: CASSSAGIGTNNSPLHF. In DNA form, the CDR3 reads TGTGCCAGCAGCTCGGCAGGGATTGGGACAAATAATTCACCCCTCCACTTT.

The CDR3 bases are TGTGCCAGTAGCCGGACAGGGCCCCGCACAGATACGCAGTATTTT. Its translation: CASSRTGPRTDTQYF. The chain recombines TRBV19 with TRBJ2-3, with 8 bases lining up with TRBD1. Germline V gene data show CDR1 as LNHDA and CDR2 as SQIVND (reference sequence). CDR3 length: 15 amino acids. V shed 6 bases, J shed 1 base, and the junction held 6 bases outside the gene matches.

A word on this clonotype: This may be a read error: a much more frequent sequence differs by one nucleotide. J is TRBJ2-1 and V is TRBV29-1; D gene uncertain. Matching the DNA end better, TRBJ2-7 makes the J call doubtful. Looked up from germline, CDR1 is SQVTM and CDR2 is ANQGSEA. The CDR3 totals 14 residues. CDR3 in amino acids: CSVEVGLSYNEQYF. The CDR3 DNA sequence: TGCAGCGTTGAAGTGGGTCTGTCCTACAATGAGCAGTACTTC.